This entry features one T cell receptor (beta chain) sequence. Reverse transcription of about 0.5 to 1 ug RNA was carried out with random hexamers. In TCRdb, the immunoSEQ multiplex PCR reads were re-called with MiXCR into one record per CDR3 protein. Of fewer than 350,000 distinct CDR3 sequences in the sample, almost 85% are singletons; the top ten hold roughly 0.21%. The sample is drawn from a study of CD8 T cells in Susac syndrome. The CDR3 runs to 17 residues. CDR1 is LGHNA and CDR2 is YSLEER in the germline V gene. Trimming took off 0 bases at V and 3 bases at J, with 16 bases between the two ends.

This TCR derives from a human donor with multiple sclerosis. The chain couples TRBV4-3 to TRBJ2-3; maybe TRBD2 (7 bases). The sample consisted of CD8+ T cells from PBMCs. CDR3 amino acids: CASSQDIAGASTDTQYF. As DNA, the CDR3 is TGCGCCAGCAGCCAAGATATTGCGGGGGCTTCGACAGATACGCAGTATTTT.